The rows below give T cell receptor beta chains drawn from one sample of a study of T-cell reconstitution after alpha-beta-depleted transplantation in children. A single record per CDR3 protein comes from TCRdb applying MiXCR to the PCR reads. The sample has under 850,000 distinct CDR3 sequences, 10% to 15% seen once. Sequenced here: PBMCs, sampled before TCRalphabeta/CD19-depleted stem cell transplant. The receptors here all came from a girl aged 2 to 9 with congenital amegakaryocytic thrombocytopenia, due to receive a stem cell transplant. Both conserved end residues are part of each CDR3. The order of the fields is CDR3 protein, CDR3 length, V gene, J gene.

CDR3: CASSVVAGGYEQYF
length: 14
V: TRBV7-9
J: TRBJ2-7

CDR3: CASSPDQGELFF
length: 12
V: TRBV5-1
J: TRBJ2-2

CDR3: CASSLLTSGAGDEQFF
length: 16
V: TRBV5-5
J: TRBJ2-1

CDR3: CASSSIKGTKLQETQYF
length: 17
V: TRBV28
J: TRBJ2-5

CDR3: CAGTPGLAEETQYF
length: 14
V: TRBV3-1
J: TRBJ2-5

CDR3: CASSRTGTPSYEQYF
length: 15
V: TRBV6-1
J: TRBJ2-7

CDR3: CSARLQAAGELFF
length: 13
V: TRBV20-1
J: TRBJ2-2

CDR3: CASSLARVMTSGSLSYEQYF
length: 20
V: TRBV28
J: TRBJ2-7

CDR3: CASRSGPAGNQPQHF
length: 15
V: TRBV12-3/TRBV12-4
J: TRBJ1-5

CDR3: CASSSSRWSGWLAQETQYF
length: 19
V: TRBV12-3/TRBV12-4
J: TRBJ2-5

CDR3: CASSYGNMNTEAFF
length: 14
V: TRBV6-5
J: TRBJ1-1

CDR3: CSATPGGKNQPQHF
length: 14
V: TRBV20-1
J: TRBJ1-5

CDR3: CSAVLSYSNQPQHF
length: 14
V: TRBV20-1
J: TRBJ1-5

CDR3: CASSFPDTGANVLTF
length: 15
V: TRBV12-3/TRBV12-4
J: TRBJ2-6

CDR3: CASSPVSGSGNTIYF
length: 15
V: TRBV5-1
J: TRBJ1-3

CDR3: CSVVGAPSAEQFF
length: 13
V: TRBV29-1
J: TRBJ2-1

CDR3: CASSQRATDTYNEQFF
length: 16
V: TRBV4-1
J: TRBJ2-1